This is a list of T cell receptor beta chains from one sample in a study of shared clonotypes between healthy human individuals. Only in-frame clones appear in the TCRdb table, and some are missing; sequencing was by immunoSEQ multiplex PCR. This table has over a million clones, 98% appearing once. Sequencing input: naive CD4+ T cells sorted from blood. These receptors came from a man aged 25-40 years in good health. CDR3s leave out the opening cysteine and the closing phenylalanine or tryptophan. Fields, in order: clone size, V gene, CDR3 protein. Expanded clones are given a class, and other clones once, few, many or no size at all.

-	TRBV25-1	ASTGTDDNSNQPQH
-	TRBV2	ASSPDRGEDIQY
-	TRBV29-1	SITIRVAADTQY
-	TRBV27	ASRSTREAYGYT
-	TRBV29-1	SVDRDRGNTGELF
-	TRBV6-6	ASRVAGGLSYEQY
-	TRBV9	ASSVSGLAGYT
-	TRBV11-2	ASSPLYPSGGQETQY
once	TRBV4-1	ASSQGRGRTLSTDTQY
-	TRBV15	ATSQDRRASYT
once	TRBV7-9	ASSRGLADTGELF
-	TRBV5-4	ASSRPSGTLTDTQY
-	TRBV7-9	ASSPRTASSYEQY
-	TRBV5-1	ASSLAFPGANVLT
-	TRBV7-9	ASSFGQGGQPQH
once	TRBV4-3	ASSNRDRNTGELF
once	TRBV5-1	ASSTGQTYYEQY